This paragraph reports one T cell receptor (beta chain). The antigen is undetermined. This specimen comes from a study of T-cell reconstitution after alpha-beta-depleted transplantation in children. Study findings and constraints: Roughly two months post-transplant, alpha-beta T cells reportedly originated from several hundred graft clones that had expanded. T-cell counts and diversity at one year following transplant were attributed mainly to newly produced T cells. High day-60 TCRbeta diversity in some patients came from surviving recipient T cells and thymic progenitors.

Unique molecular identifiers were incorporated when the TCRbeta library was constructed. TCRdb reprocessed the PCR reads via MiXCR and lists one record per CDR3 protein. The sample lists a few hundred thousand distinct CDR3 sequences, over 20% occurring once. Germline-derived CDR1 and CDR2 are DFQATT and SNEGSKA (reference sequence). The CDR3 has 15 residues. V dropped 0 bases and J dropped 4 bases, with 12 bases sitting between them. The chain has TRBV20-1 and TRBJ1-4; D is undetermined. The clonotype was recovered from a boy in the first two years of life with Wiskott-Aldrich syndrome, due to receive a stem cell transplant. This specimen consisted of PBMCs, obtained before TCRalphabeta/CD19-depleted stem cell transplant. The CDR3 spells CSARDQRSDNEKLFF. The CDR3 nucleotides are TGCAGTGCTAGAGATCAGAGGTCAGATAATGAAAAACTGTTTTTT.